Below, 18 T cell receptor beta chains from the same sample are listed, as sequenced in a study of technical replicates of blood from a few donors. Method: immunoSEQ multiplex PCR; TCRdb's copy keeps in-frame clones and lacks some. The table has about 59,000 clones, just over 90% seen once; the top ten hold approximately 4.2%. The material sequenced was PBMCs. These TCRs come from a human donor in good health. Some clones in this sample may be carry-over from other donors' samples.

The genes are TRBV4-3 and TRBJ1-5; no clear D. Germline V gene lookup returns CDR1 LGHNA and CDR2 YSLEER. The CDR3 extends over 14 amino acids. V was trimmed by 0 bases and J by 6 bases, leaving 9 bases between them. CDR3 nucleotides: TGCGCCAGCAGCCAAGAGTACAGCCCTCAGCCCCAGCATTTT. Translation gives CASSQEYSPQPQHF.

This chain links TRBV1 with TRBJ2-1; the table assigns TRBD2, which was not confirmed against the DNA. TRBV1 is tagged as a pseudogene. The CDR3 loop spans 16 amino acids. This CDR3 is CTSSQDRSSGENEQFF. As DNA, the CDR3 is TGCACCAGCAGCCAAGATCGGTCTAGCGGGGAGAATGAGCAGTTCTTC.

This chain links TRBV6-4 with TRBJ2-1, with 8 nucleotides matching TRBD2. This CDR3 is 15 amino acids long. V dropped 4 bases and J dropped 3; count of bases not matched to a gene: 5. CDR1 MRHNA and CDR2 SNTAGT come from the germline V gene. CDR3 sequence (DNA): TGTGCCAGCAGTGCTCGACTAGCGAACTACAATGAGCAGTTCTTC. This sequence encodes CASSARLANYNEQFF.

This rearrangement joins TRBV6-7 to TRBJ2-5; maybe TRBD1 (6 bases). TRBV6-7 is assigned to the ORF class and has an uncertain function. V was shortened by 10 bases and J by 2 bases, with 23 bases between the two germline ends. This CDR3 is 16 amino acids long. Here the CDR3 DNA reads TGTGCCACCCTTAACAGGGAAATAAGAATACAAGAGACCCAGTACTTC. It translates to CATLNREIRIQETQYF.

The gene calls are TRBV4-2 and TRBJ2-3; D may be TRBD2 (6 bases). There are 15 residues in the CDR3. V lost 0 bases to trimming and J lost 6 bases, with 13 bases between them. CDR1 and CDR2 from the germline V gene are LGHNA and YNFKEQ. The CDR3: CASSQDTVGRDTQYF. In DNA form, the CDR3 reads TGTGCCAGCAGCCAAGATACGGTGGGGAGGGATACGCAGTATTTT.

This clone was seen a single time. This sequence joins TRBV11-2 and TRBJ2-7; D may be TRBD1 (6 bases). The germline V gene encodes CDR1 SGHAT and CDR2 FQNNGV. Trimming took 4 bases from V and 2 from J, leaving 12 bases between them. This CDR3 has 14 residues. The CDR3 sequence is CASSWGPGTYEQYF. The CDR3 nucleotides read TGTGCCAGCAGCTGGGGGCCAGGGACCTACGAGCAGTACTTC.

The chain links TRBV7-8 to TRBJ2-1; D is perhaps TRBD2 (7 bases). Germline V gene data show CDR1 as SGHVS and CDR2 as FQNEAQ. CDR3 length: 14 residues. V lost 0 bases and J 6 bases, leaving 9 bases between the germline ends. CDR3 bases: TGTGCCAGCAGCTTAGCGGGAGGGGGCAATGAGCAGTTCTTC. Its translation: CASSLAGGGNEQFF. Complete variable domain (other parts from reference TRBV7-8 and TRBJ2-1): GAGVSQSPRYKVAKRGQDVALRCDPISGHVSLFWYQQALGQGPEFLTYFQNEAQLDKSGLPSDRFFAERPEGSVSTLKIQRTQQEDSAVYLCASSLAGGGNEQFFGPGTRLTVL.

The rearrangement uses TRBV2 and TRBJ2-3, with 12 nucleotides matching TRBD2. The CDR3 covers 17 residues. V lost 10 bases to trimming and J lost 1 base; unmatched junction nucleotides: 12. Germline CDR1 reads SNHLY; CDR2 reads FYNNEI. CDR3 DNA: TGTGCCACCAGGAGGGGTCTAGCGGGGGGGCGCACAGATACGCAGTATTTT. This sequence encodes CATRRGLAGGRTDTQYF.

The CDR3 DNA follows: TGTGCCAGCAGCCCTACCGGGACTCTCCCTTCCTACGAGCAGTACTTC. It yields the protein CASSPTGTLPSYEQYF. V gene TRBV14 combines with J gene TRBJ2-7; possibly TRBD2 for D (6 bases). The V end was cut by 4 bases, the J end by 1 base, with 17 bases between. CDR1 is SGHDN and CDR2 is FVKESK in the germline V gene. The CDR3 is 16 amino acids. The full variable domain, with the rest looked up from reference TRBV14 and TRBJ2-7, is EAGVTQFPSHSVIEKGQTVTLRCDPISGHDNLYWYRRVMGKEIKFLLHFVKESKQDESGMPNNRFLAERTGGTYSTLKVQPAELEDSGVYFCASSPTGTLPSYEQYFGPGTRLTVT.

The CDR3 loop reads CASRGTGRDSPLHF. The CDR3 DNA is TGTGCCAGCAGAGGGACAGGGCGAGATTCACCCCTCCACTTT. The J gene is TRBJ1-6, the V gene TRBV7-6; 9 bases align to TRBD1. The junction had 5 bases not matched to a gene; V was cut back by 6 bases and J by 8 bases. CDR1 and CDR2 (germline): SGHVS, FNYEAQ. The CDR3 runs 14 residues.

The chain joins TRBV29-1 to TRBJ1-1; D possibly corresponds to TRBD1 (6 bases). Germline V gene data show CDR1 as SQVTM and CDR2 as ANQGSEA. The ends were cut back, 3 bases at V and 5 bases at J, with 13 bases in the middle. This CDR3 region has 13 residues. The DNA for the CDR3 is TGCAGCGTTGATGGGGGCTATGGGACTGAAGCTTTCTTT. This sequence encodes CSVDGGYGTEAFF.

The chain links TRBV13 to TRBJ2-3; a possible D gene is TRBD1 (5 bases). The germline V gene has CDR1 PRHDT and CDR2 FYEKMQ (reference sequence). The CDR3 runs to 16 residues. The V end lost 5 bases, the J end lost 4 bases, and 19 bases lay between the germline ends. CDR3 region: CASSIKGGASADTQYF. The CDR3 DNA is TGTGCCAGCAGCATCAAGGGTGGGGCCTCAGCAGATACGCAGTATTTT.

Only one count was recorded for this clone. The chain employs TRBV5-6 and TRBJ2-1, with D maybe TRBD1 (5 bases). V gave up 7 bases and J gave up 7 bases, with 21 bases separating them. The germline V gene encodes CDR1 SGHDT and CDR2 YYEEEE. The CDR3 totals 15 residues. This CDR3 is CASADSPSRANEQFF. In DNA form, the CDR3 reads TGTGCCAGCGCTGACAGTCCTTCAAGGGCAAATGAGCAGTTCTTC.

The V and J genes are TRBV6-1 and TRBJ1-3; D is uncertain. The CDR3 spans 13 residues. V was shortened by 3 bases and J by 2 bases, with 5 bases between the two germline ends. Germline V gene lookup returns CDR1 MNHNS and CDR2 SASEGT. The chain's CDR3 is CASSEETGNTIYF. The DNA for the CDR3 is TGTGCCAGCAGTGAGGAGACTGGAAACACCATATATTTT.

This clone occurred once. This chain joins TRBV7-9 and TRBJ2-7; 10 bases match TRBD1. The trim removed 5 bases at V and 4 bases at J, leaving 5 bases unmatched. The CDR3 runs to 14 residues. Germline V gene lookup returns CDR1 SEHNR and CDR2 FQNEAQ (reference sequence). CDR3 region: CASSADRGLYEQYF. CDR3 nucleotide sequence: TGTGCCAGCAGCGCAGACAGGGGGCTATACGAGCAGTACTTC.

The CDR3 DNA follows: TGTGCCAGCAGCCGGACAGGGAACTCCCCTGAGACCCAGTACTTC. This codes for CASSRTGNSPETQYF. V gene TRBV5-6 combines with J gene TRBJ2-5; 8 bases agree with TRBD1. The CDR3 covers 15 residues. In germline, CDR1 is SGHDT, CDR2 YYEEEE. Trimming took 4 bases from V and 5 from J; bases not matched to a gene: 10.

This clone occurred a few times. CDR3 residues: CASSLGESSGNTIYF. CDR3 nucleotides: TGCGCCAGCAGCTTGGGGGAGAGCTCTGGAAACACCATATATTTT. This chain joins TRBV5-1 and TRBJ1-3; no definite D call. Germline V gives CDR1 SGHRS, CDR2 YFSETQ. V was cut by 0 bases and J by 0 bases, with 7 bases left in between. CDR3 length equals 15 residues.

The chain couples TRBV4-1 to TRBJ1-2; 7 bases are a match to TRBD1. CDR3 length equals 14 residues. The ends lost 0 bases at V and 4 bases at J; junction bases unmatched: 2. CDR1 is MGHRA, CDR2 YSYEKL, per germline. The CDR3 here is CASSQDQGVYGYTF. Here the CDR3 DNA reads TGCGCCAGCAGCCAAGATCAGGGGGTCTATGGCTACACCTTC.